Listed here are 10 T cell receptor beta chains from one sample, sequenced in a study of blood T cell repertoires in COVID-19. Sequencing was performed with immunoSEQ multiplex PCR; in TCRdb, only in-frame clones are kept and a portion is missing. This table holds about 220,000 clones, about 91% found once. Specimen: PBMCs or T cells enriched from blood (not recorded which). These receptors came from a woman in her twenties or thirties with acute COVID-19.

The chain uses TRBV6-2 or TRBV6-3 and TRBJ1-5; the D is unclear. This CDR3 contains 15 residues. The V end lost 0 bases, the J end lost 2 bases, and 8 bases lay between the germline ends. Per the germline V gene, CDR1 is MNHEY and CDR2 is SVGEGT. The CDR3 here is CASSYSGRGNQPQHF. The CDR3 region has the DNA TGTGCCAGCAGTTACTCAGGGAGGGGCAATCAGCCCCAGCATTTT.

The CDR3 protein is CASSGRGVNTEAFF. CDR3 bases: TGTGCCAGCAGCGGCAGGGGAGTGAACACTGAAGCTTTCTTT. The J gene is TRBJ1-1, the V gene TRBV9, with D possibly being TRBD1 (6 bases). Trimming removed 3 bases at V and 0 bases at J, with 9 bases between. This CDR3 is 14 amino acids long. Germline CDR1 reads SGDLS; CDR2 reads YYNGEE.

The V gene is TRBV3-1 (or the pseudogene TRBV3-2), the J gene TRBJ1-3; tentatively, D is TRBD1 (5 bases). The CDR3 is 15 amino acids. Germline-derived CDR1 and CDR2 are LGHDT and YNNKEL (reference sequence). Between the trimmed V and J ends, which lost 1 base and 3 bases, there was a span of 10 bases. The CDR3 DNA reads as TGTGCCAGCAGCCAAGGGGTCAGGGTTGGAAACACCATATATTTT. It translates to CASSQGVRVGNTIYF.

The chain couples TRBV5-1 to TRBJ2-1, with D possibly being TRBD1 (5 bases). Looked up from germline, CDR1 is SGHRS and CDR2 is YFSETQ. This CDR3 region has 14 residues. Trimming took 0 bases from V and 5 from J, leaving 9 bases between them. CDR3 bases: TGCGCCAGCAGCTTGGTACAGGCAAACAATGAGCAGTTCTTC. Translating gives CASSLVQANNEQFF.

V usage is TRBV29-1 and J usage is TRBJ1-2, with D maybe TRBD1 (6 bases). Germline CDR1 SQVTM, CDR2 ANQGSEA. The CDR3 runs 15 residues. Trimming left V 2 bases short and J 6 bases short, with 19 bases between. The CDR3 nucleotides read TGCAGCGTTGAAAGGGCGGGGGCCCCAGGCCATGGCTACACCTTC. It is translated as CSVERAGAPGHGYTF.

CDR3 DNA: TGTGCCAGCAGCCCACCAGGGTATTATGGCTACACCTTC. It encodes CASSPPGYYGYTF. V is TRBV7-9 and J is TRBJ1-2, with D perhaps TRBD1 (5 bases). The CDR3 runs to 13 residues. Germline lookup yields CDR1 SEHNR and CDR2 FQNEAQ (reference sequence). Trimming removed 5 bases at V and 5 bases at J, with 12 bases between.

The chain couples TRBV6-5 to TRBJ2-2, with unresolved D. The germline V and J ends were trimmed by 6 bases and 5 bases, with 10 bases remaining between them. The length of the CDR3 is 13 residues. CDR1 is MNHEY, CDR2 SVGAGI, per germline. The CDR3 nucleotides are TGTGCCAGCAGCATTACTCGAACCGGGGAGCTGTTTTTT. Its protein product is CASSITRTGELFF.

This chain uses TRBV9 with TRBJ2-2; maybe TRBD2 (5 bases). From germline, CDR1 is SGDLS and CDR2 YYNGEE. The CDR3 spans 13 residues. With 3 bases removed from V and 5 bases from J, the gap between germline ends came to 8 bases. The CDR3 DNA sequence: TGTGCCAGCAGCGCCTCGGGAACCGGGGAGCTGTTTTTT. As protein: CASSASGTGELFF.

Of note for this clone: Other DNA sequences from this sample encode an identical CDR3 as well. This chain connects TRBV27 to TRBJ1-2; TRBD1 agrees at 8 bases. The J segment lost 5 bases and the V segment lost 6 bases, leaving 5 bases of the junction unmatched. Per germline, CDR1 MNHEY and CDR2 SMNVEV (reference sequence). The CDR3 spans 13 residues. CDR3 in DNA: TGTGCCAGCAGCCCGGGGACAGGTTATGGCTACACCTTC. This codes for CASSPGTGYGYTF.

The genes are TRBV4-2 and TRBJ1-2, with TRBD1 matching 9 bases. The CDR3 is 16 amino acids. From germline, CDR1 is LGHNA and CDR2 YNFKEQ. V dropped 4 bases and J dropped 3; count of bases not matched to a gene: 9. The CDR3 DNA reads as TGTGCCAGCAGCCTACACCCGGGACAGGGAGACTATGGCTACACCTTC. Translation: CASSLHPGQGDYGYTF.